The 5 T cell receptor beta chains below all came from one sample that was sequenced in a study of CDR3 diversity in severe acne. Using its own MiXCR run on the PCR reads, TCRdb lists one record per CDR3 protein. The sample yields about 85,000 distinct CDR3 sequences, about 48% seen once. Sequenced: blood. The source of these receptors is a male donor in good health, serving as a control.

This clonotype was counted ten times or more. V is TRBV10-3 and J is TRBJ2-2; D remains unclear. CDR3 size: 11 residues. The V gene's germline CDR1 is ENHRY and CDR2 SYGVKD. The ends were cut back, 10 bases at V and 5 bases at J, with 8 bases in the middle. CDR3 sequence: CATRGTGELFF. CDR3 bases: TGTGCCACCCGTGGAACCGGGGAGCTGTTTTTT.

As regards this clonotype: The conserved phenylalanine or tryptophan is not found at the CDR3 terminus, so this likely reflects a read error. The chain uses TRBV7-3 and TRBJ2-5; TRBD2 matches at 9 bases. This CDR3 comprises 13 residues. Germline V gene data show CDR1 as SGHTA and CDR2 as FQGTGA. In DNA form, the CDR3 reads TGTGCTAGCGGGGGTGGGGAGCAAGAGACGCAGTACTTG. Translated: CASGGGEQETQYL.

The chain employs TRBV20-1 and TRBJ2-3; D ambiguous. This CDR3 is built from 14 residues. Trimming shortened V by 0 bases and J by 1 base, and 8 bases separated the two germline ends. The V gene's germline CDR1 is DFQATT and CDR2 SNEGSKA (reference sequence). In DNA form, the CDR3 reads TGCAGTGCTAGAGATAGTTCGCGCACAGATACGCAGTATTTT. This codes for CSARDSSRTDTQYF.

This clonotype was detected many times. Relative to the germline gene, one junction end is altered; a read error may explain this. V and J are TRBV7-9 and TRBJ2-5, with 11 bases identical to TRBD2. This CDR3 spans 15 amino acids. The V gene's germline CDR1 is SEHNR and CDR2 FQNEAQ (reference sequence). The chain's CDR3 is CASSLAGGRRETQYF. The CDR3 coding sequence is TGTGCCAGCAGCCTAGCGGGAGGAAGGAGGGAGACCCAGTACTTC.

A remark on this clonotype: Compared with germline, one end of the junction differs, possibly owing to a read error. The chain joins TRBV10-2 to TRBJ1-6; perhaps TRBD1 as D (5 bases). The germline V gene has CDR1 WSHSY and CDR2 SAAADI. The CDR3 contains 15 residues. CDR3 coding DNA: TGCGCCAGCAGGACAGACAGCTCCTATAATTTACCCCTCCACTTT. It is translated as CASRTDSSYNLPLHF.